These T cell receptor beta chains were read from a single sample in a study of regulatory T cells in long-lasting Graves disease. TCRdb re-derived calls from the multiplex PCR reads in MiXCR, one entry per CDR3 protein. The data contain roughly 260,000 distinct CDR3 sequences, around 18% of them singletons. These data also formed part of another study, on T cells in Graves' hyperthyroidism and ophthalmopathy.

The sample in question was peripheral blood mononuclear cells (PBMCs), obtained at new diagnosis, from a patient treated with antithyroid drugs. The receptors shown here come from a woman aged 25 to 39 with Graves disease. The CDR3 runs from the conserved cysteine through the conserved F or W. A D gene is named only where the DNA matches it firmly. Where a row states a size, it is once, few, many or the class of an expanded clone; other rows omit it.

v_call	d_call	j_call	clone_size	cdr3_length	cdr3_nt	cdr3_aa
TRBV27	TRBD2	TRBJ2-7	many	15	TGTGCCAGCAGTTCCCCAGCGGGGGTAGGACACGAGCAGTACTTC	CASSSPAGVGHEQYF
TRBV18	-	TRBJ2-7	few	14	TGTGCCAGCTCACCGGATTCAGGGAGTGGCGAGCAGTACTTC	CASSPDSGSGEQYF
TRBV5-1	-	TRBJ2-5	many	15	TGCGCCAGCAGCTTGGTCGCGGCGAACCAAGAGACCCAGTACTTC	CASSLVAANQETQYF
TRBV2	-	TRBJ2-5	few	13	TGTGCCAGCAGAAGGGGGGCAGAAGAGACCCAGTACTTC	CASRRGAEETQYF
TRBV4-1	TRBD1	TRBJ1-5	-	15	TGCGCCAGCAGCCAACAGACAGGGTGGAGACAGCCCCAGCATTTT	CASSQQTGWRQPQHF
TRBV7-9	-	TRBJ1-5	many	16	TGTGCCAGCAGCCCCGACCTTAGGGGAAGCAATCAGCCCCAGCATTTT	CASSPDLRGSNQPQHF
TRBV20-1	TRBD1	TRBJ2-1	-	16	TGCAGCGCCGGGACAGGGGGTTACCCCTCCTACAATGAGCAGTTCTTC	CSAGTGGYPSYNEQFF
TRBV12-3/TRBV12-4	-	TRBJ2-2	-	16	TGTGCCAGCAGTTCCGGGACTCGAACCGGGGCCGGGGAGCTGTTTTTT	CASSSGTRTGAGELFF
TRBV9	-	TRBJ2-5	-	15	TGTGCCAGCAGCGTAGCTGGGGGGCTGCGGGAGACCCAGTACTTC	CASSVAGGLRETQYF
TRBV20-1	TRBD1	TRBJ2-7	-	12	TGCAGTGCGCGGGACAGGCGCTACGAGCAGTACTTC	CSARDRRYEQYF
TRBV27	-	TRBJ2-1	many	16	TGTGCCAGCAGTTTAGTCTCCTGGAGCTCCTACAATGAGCAGTTCTTC	CASSLVSWSSYNEQFF
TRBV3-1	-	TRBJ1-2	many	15	TGTGCCAGCAGCCAAGAAACGCGGACAGAGTATGGCTACACCTTC	CASSQETRTEYGYTF